These 10 T cell receptor beta chains were sequenced from one sample in a study of T cell changes during pregnancy in multiple sclerosis. Clones were read by immunoSEQ multiplex PCR, and TCRdb kept only the in-frame ones, dropping some. The repertoire has 85,000 to 100,000 clones, roughly 90% of them found once; the top ten carry more than 1.5%. The specimen comprised peripheral blood, sampled in the first trimester of pregnancy. The receptors originated from a female donor with multiple sclerosis, enrolled in a pregnancy study.

This clone was observed once. The genes are TRBV5-1 and TRBJ2-1; TRBD2 aligns across 12 bases. From germline, CDR1 is SGHRS and CDR2 YFSETQ. The ends lost 4 bases at V and 7 bases at J; junction bases unmatched: 3. This CDR3 is 14 amino acids long. The CDR3 nucleotides are TGCGCCAGCAGCCTTCTAGCGGGAGGGAATGAGCAGTTCTTC. This gives the protein CASSLLAGGNEQFF.

This chain uses TRBV9 with TRBJ1-1; tentative D call: TRBD1 (6 bases). The germline CDR1 and CDR2 sequences are SGDLS and YYNGEE. V was pared by 3 bases and J by 4 bases, with 13 bases between. The CDR3 totals 14 residues. DNA of the CDR3: TGTGCCAGCAGCGCCAGGGGTCAGAGCACTGAAGCTTTCTTT. Translation gives CASSARGQSTEAFF.

The rearrangement uses TRBV5-8 and TRBJ1-5, with a tentative D call TRBD1 (6 bases). The germline gives CDR1 SGHTS, CDR2 YDEGEE. V dropped 2 bases and J dropped 2 bases, with 14 bases sitting between them. The CDR3 length is 16 residues. The CDR3 reads CASSFMGRGGNQPQHF. CDR3 DNA sequence: TGTGCCAGCAGCTTCATGGGCAGGGGTGGCAATCAGCCCCAGCATTTT.

The chain uses TRBV6-4 and TRBJ2-5, with 9 bases lining up with TRBD2. Unmatched junction bases numbered 20, after V lost 10 bases and J lost 5 bases. This CDR3 has 17 amino acids. Germline CDR1 is MRHNA and CDR2 is SNTAGT. DNA for the CDR3: TGTGCCACCACTTCCGGTAGCTGGCGGGAGGGCCCCGAGACCCAGTACTTC. Its protein is CATTSGSWREGPETQYF.

The chain employs TRBV5-4 and TRBJ2-5; TRBD1 matches at 7 bases. The length of the CDR3 is 14 residues. Germline assignment: CDR1 SGHNT and CDR2 YYREEE (reference sequence). V lost 3 bases and J lost 1; bases outside the gene matches: 3. DNA of the CDR3: TGTGCCAGCAGCTGGGGGACAGCCCAAGAGACCCAGTACTTC. This encodes CASSWGTAQETQYF.

The rearrangement links TRBV12-5 to TRBJ2-7; a possible D gene is TRBD2 (5 bases). V shed 0 bases and J shed 3 bases, with 15 bases lying between them. This CDR3 has 16 residues. CDR1 and CDR2 (germline): LGHNT, FRNRAP. The CDR3 nucleotides are TGTGCTAGTGGTTTGGTACGTGGGAGTGGTGACTACGAGCAGTACTTC. Its translation is CASGLVRGSGDYEQYF.

DNA of the CDR3: TGCGCCAGCAGTGAACAGCCTAACTATGGCTACACCTTC. Amino acids: CASSEQPNYGYTF. V gene TRBV10-1 combines with J gene TRBJ1-2, with D unresolved. Trimming took off 3 bases at V and 0 bases at J, with 5 bases between the two ends. CDR3 length: 13 residues. Germline V gives CDR1 WNHNN, CDR2 SYGVQD (reference sequence).

The chain links TRBV9 to TRBJ1-1; the match to TRBD1 covers 10 bases. The CDR3 has 18 amino acids. V shed 1 base, J shed 1 base, and the junction held 10 bases outside the gene matches. CDR1 is SGDLS, CDR2 YYNGEE, per germline. The CDR3 here is CASSVLDRGRAGNTEAFF. The CDR3 region has the DNA TGTGCCAGCAGCGTACTCGACAGGGGGCGCGCAGGGAACACTGAAGCTTTCTTT.

The chain joins TRBV5-4 to TRBJ2-5, with TRBD2 as a possible D gene (6 bases). CDR1 is SGHNT, CDR2 YYREEE, per germline (reference sequence). The CDR3 sequence is 16 residues long. Trimming took 0 bases from V and 5 from J, leaving 17 bases between them. The DNA of the CDR3 is TGTGCCAGCAGCTTGGCCTTTAGCGGCCTCGGGGAGACCCAGTACTTC. Translating gives CASSLAFSGLGETQYF.

This clone has just one count. The chain couples TRBV10-3 to TRBJ2-7; weak D call: TRBD1 (6 bases). Trimming removed 6 bases from V and 2 bases from J, with 17 bases in between. Germline V gene lookup returns CDR1 ENHRY and CDR2 SYGVKD. CDR3 length equals 15 residues. DNA of the CDR3: TGTGCCATCAGGCCGACCGGGACACCGACCTACGAGCAGTACTTC. Its protein is CAIRPTGTPTYEQYF.